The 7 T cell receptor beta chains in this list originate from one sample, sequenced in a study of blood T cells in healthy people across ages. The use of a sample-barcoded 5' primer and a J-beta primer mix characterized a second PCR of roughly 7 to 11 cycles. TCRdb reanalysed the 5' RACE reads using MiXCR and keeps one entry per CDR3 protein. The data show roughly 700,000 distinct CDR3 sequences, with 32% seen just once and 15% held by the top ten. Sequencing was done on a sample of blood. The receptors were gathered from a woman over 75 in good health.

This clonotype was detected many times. The CDR3 nucleotides are TGCGCCAGCAGCTTGGTATTGGCGACTTCGAACACCGGGGAGCTGTTTTTT. Translated, it gives CASSLVLATSNTGELFF. J is TRBJ2-2 and V is TRBV5-1, with unresolved D. There are 17 residues in the CDR3. The germline CDR1 and CDR2 sequences are SGHRS and YFSETQ. Deletions cut 0 bases from V and 0 bases from J, with 12 bases between.

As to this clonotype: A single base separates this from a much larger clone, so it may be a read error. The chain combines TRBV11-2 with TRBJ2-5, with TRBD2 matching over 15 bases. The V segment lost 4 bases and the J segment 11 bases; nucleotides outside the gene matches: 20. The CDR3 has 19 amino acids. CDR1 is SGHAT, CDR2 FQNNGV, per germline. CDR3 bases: TGTGCCAGCAGCTCAACCATCACGGGACTAGCGGGGGGCTACAATGAGCAGTACTTC. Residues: CASSSTITGLAGGYNEQYF. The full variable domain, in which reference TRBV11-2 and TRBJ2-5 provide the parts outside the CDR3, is EAGVAQSPRYKIIEKRQSVAFWCNPISGHATLYWYQQILGQGPKLLIQFQNNGVVDDSQLPKDRFSAERLKGVDSTLKIQPAKLEDSAVYLCASSSTITGLAGGYNEQYFGPGTRLLVL.

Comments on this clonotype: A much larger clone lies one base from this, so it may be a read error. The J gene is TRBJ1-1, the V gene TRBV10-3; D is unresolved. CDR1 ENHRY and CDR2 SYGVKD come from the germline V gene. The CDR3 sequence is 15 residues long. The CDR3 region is CAVSERGGIDTEAFF. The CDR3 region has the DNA TGTGCCGTCAGTGAGAGAGGAGGAATTGACACTGAAGCTTTCTTT.

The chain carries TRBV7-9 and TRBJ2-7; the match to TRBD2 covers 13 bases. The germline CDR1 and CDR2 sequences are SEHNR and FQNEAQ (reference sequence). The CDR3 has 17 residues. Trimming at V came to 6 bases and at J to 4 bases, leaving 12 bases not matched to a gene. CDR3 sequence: CASRNGGGLAGVYEQYF. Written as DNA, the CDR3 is TGTGCCAGCAGGAACGGGGGAGGACTAGCGGGAGTATACGAGCAGTACTTC.

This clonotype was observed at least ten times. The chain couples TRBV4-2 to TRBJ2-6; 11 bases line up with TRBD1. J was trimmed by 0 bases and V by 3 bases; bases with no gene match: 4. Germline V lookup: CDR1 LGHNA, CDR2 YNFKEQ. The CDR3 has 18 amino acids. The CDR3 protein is CASSQGTGGASGANVLTF. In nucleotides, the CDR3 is TGTGCCAGCAGCCAGGGGACAGGGGGGGCCTCTGGGGCCAACGTCCTGACTTTC.

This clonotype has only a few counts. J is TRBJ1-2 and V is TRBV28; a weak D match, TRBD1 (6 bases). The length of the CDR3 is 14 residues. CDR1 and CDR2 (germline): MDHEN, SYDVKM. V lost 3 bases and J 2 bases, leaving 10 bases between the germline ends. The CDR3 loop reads CASSFLDRNYGYTF. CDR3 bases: TGTGCCAGCAGTTTCTTGGACAGAAACTATGGCTACACCTTC.

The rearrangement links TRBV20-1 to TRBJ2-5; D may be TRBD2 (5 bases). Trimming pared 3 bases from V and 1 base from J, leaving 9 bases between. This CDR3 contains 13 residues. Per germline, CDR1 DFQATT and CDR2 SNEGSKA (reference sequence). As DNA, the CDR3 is TGCAGTGCTAGTAGACGGGGCCAAGAGACCCAGTACTTC. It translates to CSASRRGQETQYF.